The 29 T cell receptor beta chains listed next were all sequenced from one sample in a study of T cells in Graves' hyperthyroidism and ophthalmopathy. The TCR beta CDR3 regions underwent amplification using RNA transcripts as the source. Carried out on the TCR CDR3, a first-round RT-PCR used the HTBI primer set. TCRdb ran MiXCR on the multiplex PCR reads and lists one entry per CDR3 protein. The sample comprises 500,000 to 600,000 distinct CDR3 sequences, about 46% of which are singletons, and roughly 45% rests with the top ten. Sequencing was done on a sample of peripheral blood or thyroid tissue (not recorded which). These receptors came from an adult woman with Graves' disease, either hyperthyroidism or ophthalmopathy (not recorded which).

This clonotype was found a few times. V is TRBV5-1 and J is TRBJ2-7, with TRBD2 identical over 9 bases. CDR3 length: 19 residues. V was pared by 6 bases and J by 5 bases, with 24 bases of the junction left unmatched. Per germline, CDR1 SGHRS and CDR2 YFSETQ. The CDR3 region is CASNSHPGTGQREVNEQYF. The CDR3, as DNA: TGCGCCAGCAACTCCCATCCGGGGACGGGTCAGCGGGAGGTTAACGAGCAGTACTTC.

This clonotype has more than one count but fewer than ten. This rearrangement joins TRBV29-1 to TRBJ1-1, with TRBD1 as a possible D gene (5 bases). Germline CDR1 SQVTM, CDR2 ANQGSEA. The V end was cut by 4 bases, the J end by 4 bases, with 10 bases between. The CDR3 extends over 12 amino acids. This CDR3 is CSVVAGRTEAFF. CDR3 DNA: TGCAGCGTTGTCGCGGGGCGCACTGAAGCTTTCTTT.

V is TRBV7-9 and J is TRBJ1-4; no clear D gene. V shed 2 bases and J shed 8 bases, with 12 bases lying between them. Germline values: CDR1 SEHNR, CDR2 FQNEAQ (reference sequence). CDR3 length equals 14 residues. The CDR3 region has the DNA TGTGCCAGCAGCTTATTCCCATCTCGGGAAAAACTGTTTTTT. This codes for CASSLFPSREKLFF. The full variable domain, in which reference TRBV7-9 and TRBJ1-4 provide the parts outside the CDR3, is DTGVSQNPRHKITKRGQNVTFRCDPISEHNRLYWYRQTLGQGPEFLTYFQNEAQLEKSRLLSDRFSAERPKGSFSTLEIQRTEQGDSAMYLCASSLFPSREKLFFGSGTQLSVL.

This clonotype was found many times. This sequence joins TRBV2 and TRBJ1-2; D ambiguous. V lost 0 bases, J lost 4 bases, and 12 bases lay in between. The length of the CDR3 is 15 residues. Germline V gene sequence: CDR1 SNHLY, CDR2 FYNNEI. CDR3 loop: CASSEAGWSVYGYTF. The CDR3 coding sequence is TGTGCCAGCAGTGAAGCTGGATGGTCCGTCTATGGCTACACCTTC.

This rearrangement joins TRBV11-2 to TRBJ2-7; a weak D match, TRBD2 (7 bases). Trimming cost V 2 bases and J 2 bases, with 10 bases left between them. The CDR3 is 14 amino acids. The germline gives CDR1 SGHAT, CDR2 FQNNGV. The CDR3 bases are TGTGCCAGCAGCTTAACGCGGGGGCCCTACGAGCAGTACTTC. Its translation is CASSLTRGPYEQYF.

This clonotype was detected many times. The V gene is TRBV7-9, the J gene TRBJ1-1, with D unresolved. The length of the CDR3 is 14 residues. V shed 4 bases and J shed 3 bases, with 12 bases lying between them. Germline CDR1 SEHNR, CDR2 FQNEAQ (reference sequence). CDR3 sequence reads: CASSSFIGHTEAFF. The DNA for the CDR3 is TGTGCCAGCAGCTCTTTTATAGGGCACACTGAAGCTTTCTTT.

This clonotype was seen at least ten times. The V gene is TRBV9, the J gene TRBJ1-1; D remains unclear. The CDR3 extends over 13 amino acids. Trimming took off 1 base at V and 6 bases at J, with 10 bases between the two ends. Germline CDR1 SGDLS, CDR2 YYNGEE. CDR3 DNA sequence: TGTGCCAGCAGCGTAATGGAGGGCCCTGAAGCTTTCTTT. It translates to CASSVMEGPEAFF.

The CDR3 protein is CASSPGRGGRGQHF. As DNA, the CDR3 is TGTGCCAGCAGCCCAGGCCGAGGGGGGCGCGGTCAGCATTTT. The chain uses TRBV7-8 and TRBJ1-5; D might be TRBD1 (6 bases). Germline CDR1 SGHVS, CDR2 FQNEAQ. Trimming shortened V by 5 bases and J by 13 bases, and 21 bases separated the two germline ends. The CDR3 consists of 14 residues.

This clonotype was recorded many times. The J gene is TRBJ1-1, the V gene TRBV9, with D possibly TRBD1 on 6 matching bases. Trimming took 0 bases from V and 4 from J, leaving 10 bases between them. The length of the CDR3 is 14 residues. Germline V gives CDR1 SGDLS, CDR2 YYNGEE. The chain's CDR3 is CASSVGTEGTEAFF. CDR3 coding DNA: TGTGCCAGCAGCGTAGGGACAGAGGGCACTGAAGCTTTCTTT.

The chain is built from TRBV29-1 and TRBJ2-7; D remains unclear. CDR1 is SQVTM, CDR2 ANQGSEA, per germline. The CDR3 length is 11 residues. The V end was cut by 6 bases, the J end by 6 bases, with 12 bases between. The CDR3 here is CSVAPGAEQYF. In DNA, the CDR3 is TGCAGCGTCGCTCCAGGTGCCGAGCAGTACTTC.

The rearrangement uses TRBV5-1 and TRBJ1-1, with 8 bases aligning to TRBD1. The V segment lost 3 bases and the J segment 13 bases; nucleotides outside the gene matches: 8. The germline CDR1 and CDR2 sequences are SGHRS and YFSETQ. This CDR3 comprises 12 residues. The CDR3 DNA follows: TGCGCCAGCAGCTGGCTGGACAGGGACCTTTTCTTT. It is translated as CASSWLDRDLFF.

This clonotype has just a few counts. The rearrangement links TRBV28 to TRBJ2-2; D is unresolved. This CDR3 has 12 residues. V lost 3 bases to trimming and J lost 7 bases, with 6 bases between them. Looked up from germline, CDR1 is MDHEN and CDR2 is SYDVKM. The CDR3: CASSFSHGELFF. CDR3 coding DNA: TGTGCCAGCAGTTTCAGTCACGGGGAGCTGTTTTTT.

The rearrangement uses TRBV15 and TRBJ2-7, with a tentative D call TRBD1 (5 bases). CDR1 and CDR2 (germline): LNHNV, YYDKDF (reference sequence). Trimming removed 3 bases from V and 0 bases from J, with 18 bases in between. This CDR3 is built from 17 residues. The CDR3 sequence: CATSSPYSGLSSYEQYF. The CDR3 DNA is TGTGCCACCAGCAGTCCCTACTCAGGGTTGAGCTCCTACGAGCAGTACTTC. Full variable domain (rest looked up from reference TRBV15 and TRBJ2-7): DAMVIQNPRYQVTQFGKPVTLSCSQTLNHNVMYWYQQKSSQAPKLLFHYYDKDFNNEADTPDNFQSRRPNTSFCFLDIRSPGLGDTAMYLCATSSPYSGLSSYEQYFGPGTRLTVT.

This chain connects TRBV19 to TRBJ1-1, with D uncertain. Trimming removed 5 bases at V and 1 base at J, with 14 bases between. Germline loops: CDR1 LNHDA, CDR2 SQIVND (reference sequence). The length of the CDR3 is 15 residues. CDR3 sequence reads: CASSYTMIRNTEAFF. As DNA, the CDR3 is TGTGCCAGTAGTTACACCATGATACGGAACACTGAAGCTTTCTTT.

Worth noting for this clonotype: A much larger clone is a single base away; this may be a read error. V is TRBV4-1 and J is TRBJ1-5; weak D call: TRBD1 (5 bases). The CDR3 extends over 15 amino acids. Germline-derived CDR1 and CDR2 are MGHRA and YSYEKL. The CDR3 is CAGSHGGARNQPQHF. The CDR3 DNA reads TGCGCCGGCAGCCATGGAGGGGCTCGCAATCAGCCCCAGCATTTT.

This clonotype was detected ten times or more. The chain is built from TRBV20-1 and TRBJ2-2; tentative D call: TRBD2 (6 bases). V gave up 6 bases and J gave up 5 bases, with 13 bases separating them. The germline gives CDR1 DFQATT, CDR2 SNEGSKA (reference sequence). The CDR3 is 13 residues long. The DNA of the CDR3 is TGCAGTGCCCCGACTAGAACAACCGGGGAGCTGTTTTTT. It encodes CSAPTRTTGELFF.

This clonotype occurred many times. The J gene is TRBJ2-2, the V gene TRBV5-1, with 8 bases lining up with TRBD2. Germline CDR1 reads SGHRS; CDR2 reads YFSETQ. The CDR3 extends over 14 amino acids. J lost 7 bases, V lost 4 bases, and 6 bases had no gene match. CDR3 DNA: TGCGCCAGCAGCCGAGCGGGAGAAGGCGGGGAGCTGTTTTTT. As protein: CASSRAGEGGELFF.

This clonotype occurred many times. This sequence joins TRBV29-1 and TRBJ1-5; 7 nucleotides agree with TRBD1. Germline CDR1 is SQVTM and CDR2 is ANQGSEA. CDR3 length equals 14 residues. J gave up 0 bases and V 6 bases, and 5 bases lay outside the gene matches. CDR3 region: CSVSQGVSNQPQHF. CDR3 bases: TGCAGCGTCTCGCAGGGGGTTAGCAATCAGCCCCAGCATTTT.

The chain combines TRBV29-1 with TRBJ2-5; possibly TRBD2 for D (5 bases). Per germline, CDR1 SQVTM and CDR2 ANQGSEA. V lost 4 bases and J lost 5, with 11 bases in between. The CDR3 is 12 residues long. The DNA for the CDR3 is TGCAGCGTTGGAGGGCCGGGGGAGACCCAGTACTTC. Protein: CSVGGPGETQYF.

This sequence joins TRBV5-1 and TRBJ1-2; the D gene is possibly TRBD1 (6 bases). The CDR3 extends over 15 amino acids. Germline V gene sequence: CDR1 SGHRS, CDR2 YFSETQ. V lost 0 bases and J 7 bases, leaving 16 bases between the germline ends. The CDR3, as DNA: TGCGCCAGCAGCTTGGATCCTGGAGGGGGAGGTGGCTACACCTTC. It is translated as CASSLDPGGGGGYTF.

This clonotype was counted ten times or more. V is TRBV2 and J is TRBJ1-1, with a weak D call TRBD1 (5 bases). V lost 8 bases to trimming and J lost 3 bases, with 19 bases between them. The CDR3 has 15 amino acids. CDR1 and CDR2 from the germline V gene are SNHLY and FYNNEI. CDR3 in DNA: TGTGCCAGCGGGGAGGATGGGGGTTCGGACACTGAAGCTTTCTTT. Translated, it gives CASGEDGGSDTEAFF.

V gene TRBV7-2 combines with J gene TRBJ1-5, with D possibly matching TRBD1 (5 bases). The CDR3 is 13 amino acids. V shed 1 base and J shed 9 bases, with 10 bases lying between them. Germline CDR1 SGHTA, CDR2 FQGNSA. The CDR3 DNA follows: TGTGCCAGCAGCTTAGTTGGCCAGGGGCCCCAGCATTTT. This encodes CASSLVGQGPQHF.

In this sample, this clonotype turned up once. The rearrangement joins TRBV7-2 to TRBJ1-6; D is undetermined. The CDR3 runs to 14 residues. Deletions cut 1 base from V and 7 bases from J, with 8 bases between. Looked up from germline, CDR1 is SGHTA and CDR2 is FQGNSA. The CDR3 region is CASSLGATNSPLHF. Here the CDR3 DNA reads TGTGCCAGCAGCTTAGGGGCGACGAATTCACCCCTCCACTTT.

This chain uses TRBV2 with TRBJ2-7; 8 bases map to TRBD1. Trimming removed 2 bases from V and 3 bases from J; junction bases left unmatched: 3. The CDR3 has 14 residues. Germline loops: CDR1 SNHLY, CDR2 FYNNEI. DNA for the CDR3: TGTGCCAGCAGTGAACGGGACAGGAACTACGAGCAGTACTTC. This encodes CASSERDRNYEQYF.

The V and J genes are TRBV7-6 and TRBJ1-2; weak D call: TRBD1 (6 bases). V shed 0 bases and J shed 8 bases, with 13 bases lying between them. Germline CDR1 reads SGHVS; CDR2 reads FNYEAQ. This CDR3 has 14 amino acids. CDR3 residues: CASSLAGEGGGYTF. The CDR3 DNA reads TGTGCCAGCAGCTTAGCGGGAGAGGGGGGCGGCTACACCTTC.

The CDR3 region has the DNA TGTGCCAGCAGCCTACCTCGGACAGGGGACTGGTACGAGCAGTACTTC. Amino acid sequence: CASSLPRTGDWYEQYF. V usage is TRBV27 and J usage is TRBJ2-7; 9 bases align to TRBD1. Germline CDR1 is MNHEY and CDR2 is SMNVEV (reference sequence). J gave up 4 bases and V 6 bases, and 13 bases lay outside the gene matches. CDR3 length: 16 residues.

The chain has TRBV7-9 and TRBJ2-5, with D perhaps TRBD2 (6 bases). This CDR3 region has 14 residues. Trimming took off 0 bases at V and 7 bases at J, with 12 bases between the two ends. CDR1 is SEHNR, CDR2 FQNEAQ, per germline (reference sequence). The CDR3 region has the DNA TGTGCCAGCAGCTTAGCGCGCGGGGACGTGACCCAGTACTTC. Encoded protein: CASSLARGDVTQYF.

In its sample, this clonotype was seen many times. The J gene is TRBJ2-5, the V gene TRBV20-1; D may correspond to TRBD1 or TRBD2 (7 bases each). The CDR3 runs 13 residues. From germline, CDR1 is DFQATT and CDR2 SNEGSKA (reference sequence). Deletions cut 2 bases from V and 5 bases from J, with 12 bases between. CDR3 loop: CSARNRGGETQYF. The CDR3 DNA is TGCAGTGCTAGAAACAGGGGAGGGGAGACCCAGTACTTC.

The sample holds many counts of this clonotype. This chain joins TRBV11-2 and TRBJ2-7; D remains ambiguous. This CDR3 has 13 amino acids. V dropped 4 bases and J dropped 2 bases, with 9 bases sitting between them. Germline assignment: CDR1 SGHAT and CDR2 FQNNGV. The CDR3 sequence: CASSSPDTYEQYF. In DNA, the CDR3 is TGTGCCAGCAGCTCCCCGGATACCTACGAGCAGTACTTC.